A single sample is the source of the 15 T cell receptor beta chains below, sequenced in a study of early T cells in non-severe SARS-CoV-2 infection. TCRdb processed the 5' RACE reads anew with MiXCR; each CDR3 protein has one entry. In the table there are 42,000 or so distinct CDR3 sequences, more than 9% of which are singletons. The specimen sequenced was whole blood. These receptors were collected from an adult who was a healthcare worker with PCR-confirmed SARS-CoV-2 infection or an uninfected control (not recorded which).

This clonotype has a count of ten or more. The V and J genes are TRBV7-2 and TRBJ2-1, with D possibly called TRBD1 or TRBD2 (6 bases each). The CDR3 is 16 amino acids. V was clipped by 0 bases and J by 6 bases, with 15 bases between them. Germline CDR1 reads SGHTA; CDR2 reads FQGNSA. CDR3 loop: CASSLAPGVGGNEQFF. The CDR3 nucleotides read TGTGCCAGCAGCTTAGCCCCAGGGGTCGGGGGCAATGAGCAGTTCTTC.

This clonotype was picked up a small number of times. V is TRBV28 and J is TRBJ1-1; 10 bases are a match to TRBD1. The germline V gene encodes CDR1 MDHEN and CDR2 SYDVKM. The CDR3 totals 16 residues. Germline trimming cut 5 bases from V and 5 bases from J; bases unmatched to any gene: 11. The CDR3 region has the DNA TGTGCCAGCAGTAATTTCCGGGACAGGGGTTTTACTGAAGCTTTCTTT. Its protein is CASSNFRDRGFTEAFF.

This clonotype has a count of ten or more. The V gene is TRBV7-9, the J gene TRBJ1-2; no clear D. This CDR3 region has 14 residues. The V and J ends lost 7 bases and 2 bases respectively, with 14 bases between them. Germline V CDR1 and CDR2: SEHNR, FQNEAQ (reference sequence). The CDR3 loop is CASTPTDSNYGYTF. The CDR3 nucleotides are TGTGCCAGCACCCCGACGGATTCCAACTATGGCTACACCTTC.

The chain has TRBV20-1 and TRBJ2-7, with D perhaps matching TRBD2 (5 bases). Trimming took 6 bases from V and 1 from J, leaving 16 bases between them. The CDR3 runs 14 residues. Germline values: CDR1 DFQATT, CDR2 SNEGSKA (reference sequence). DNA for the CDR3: TGCAGTGCCACCGCGGCGGGCCAGTCCTACGAGCAGTACTTC. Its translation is CSATAAGQSYEQYF.

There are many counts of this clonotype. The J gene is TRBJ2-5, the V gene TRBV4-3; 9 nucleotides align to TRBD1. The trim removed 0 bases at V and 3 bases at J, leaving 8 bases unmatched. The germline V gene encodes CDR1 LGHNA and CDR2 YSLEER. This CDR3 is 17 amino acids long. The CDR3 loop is CASSQEARRTGEETQYF. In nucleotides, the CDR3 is TGCGCCAGCAGCCAAGAGGCCAGGAGGACAGGGGAAGAGACCCAGTACTTC.

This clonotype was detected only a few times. CDR3 sequence reads: CAISEGALGYTF. DNA for the CDR3: TGTGCCATCAGTGAGGGGGCCTTGGGCTACACCTTC. The genes are TRBV10-3 and TRBJ1-2, with D perhaps TRBD1 (5 bases). The CDR3 extends over 12 amino acids. Between the trimmed V and J ends, which lost 2 bases and 8 bases, there was a span of 9 bases. Germline lookup yields CDR1 ENHRY and CDR2 SYGVKD.

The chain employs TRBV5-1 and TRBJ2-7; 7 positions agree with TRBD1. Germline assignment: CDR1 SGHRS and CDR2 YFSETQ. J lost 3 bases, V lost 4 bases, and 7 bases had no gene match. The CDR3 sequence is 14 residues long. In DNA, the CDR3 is TGCGCCAGCAGCGTACCGGGACAGCTCTACGAGCAGTACTTC. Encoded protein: CASSVPGQLYEQYF.

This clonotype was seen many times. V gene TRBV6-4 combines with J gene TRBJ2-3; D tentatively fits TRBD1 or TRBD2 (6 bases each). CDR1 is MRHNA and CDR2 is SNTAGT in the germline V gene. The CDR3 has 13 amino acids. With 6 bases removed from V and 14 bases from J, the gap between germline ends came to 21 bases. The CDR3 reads CASRASGAPIVYF. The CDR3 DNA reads TGTGCCAGCAGGGCCTCGGGGGCTCCTATTGTGTATTTT.

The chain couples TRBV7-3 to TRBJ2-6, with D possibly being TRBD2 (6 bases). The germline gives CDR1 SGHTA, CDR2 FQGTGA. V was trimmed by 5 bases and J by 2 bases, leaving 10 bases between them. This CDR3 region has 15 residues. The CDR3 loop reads CASSPWGAGANVLTF. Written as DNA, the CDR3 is TGTGCCAGCAGCCCGTGGGGGGCTGGGGCCAACGTCCTGACTTTC.

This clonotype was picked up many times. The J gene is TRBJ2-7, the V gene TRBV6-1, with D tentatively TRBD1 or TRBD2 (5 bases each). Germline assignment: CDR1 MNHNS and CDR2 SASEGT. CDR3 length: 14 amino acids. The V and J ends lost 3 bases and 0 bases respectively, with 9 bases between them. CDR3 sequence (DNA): TGTGCCAGCAGTGATCCGGGACGCTCCTACGAGCAGTACTTC. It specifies CASSDPGRSYEQYF.

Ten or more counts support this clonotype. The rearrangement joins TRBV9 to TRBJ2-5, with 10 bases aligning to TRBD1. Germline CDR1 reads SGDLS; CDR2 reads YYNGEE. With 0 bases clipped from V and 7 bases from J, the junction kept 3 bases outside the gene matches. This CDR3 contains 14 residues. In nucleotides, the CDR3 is TGTGCCAGCAGCGTAGAGGGACAGGGGATGACCCAGTACTTC. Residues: CASSVEGQGMTQYF.

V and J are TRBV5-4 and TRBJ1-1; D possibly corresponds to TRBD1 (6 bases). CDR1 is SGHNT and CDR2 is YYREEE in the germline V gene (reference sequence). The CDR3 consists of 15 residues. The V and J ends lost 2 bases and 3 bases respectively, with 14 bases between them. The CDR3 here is CASSLGGRGDTEAFF. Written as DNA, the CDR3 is TGTGCCAGCAGCTTAGGGGGGAGGGGCGACACTGAAGCTTTCTTT. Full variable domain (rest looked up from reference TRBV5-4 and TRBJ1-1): ETGVTQSPTHLIKTRGQQVTLRCSSQSGHNTVSWYQQALGQGPQFIFQYYREEENGRGNFPPRFSGLQFPNYSSELNVNALELDDSALYLCASSLGGRGDTEAFFGQGTRLTVV.

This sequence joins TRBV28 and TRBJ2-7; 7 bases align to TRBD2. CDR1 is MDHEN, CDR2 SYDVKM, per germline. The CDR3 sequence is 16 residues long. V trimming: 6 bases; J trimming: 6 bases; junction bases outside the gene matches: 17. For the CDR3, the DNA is TGTGCCAGCAGCAGTTCTGGAGGTTCGGGGGGTTTCGAGCAGTACTTC. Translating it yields CASSSSGGSGGFEQYF.

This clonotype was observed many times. CDR3 bases: TGCAGTGCTTCCCAGGGACTAGCGCGAGGAGAGGATACGCAGTATTTT. Translation: CSASQGLARGEDTQYF. The rearrangement links TRBV20-1 to TRBJ2-3, with 10 bases aligning to TRBD2. Germline CDR1 reads DFQATT; CDR2 reads SNEGSKA (reference sequence). With 5 bases clipped from V and 6 bases from J, the junction kept 14 bases outside the gene matches. This CDR3 is built from 16 residues.

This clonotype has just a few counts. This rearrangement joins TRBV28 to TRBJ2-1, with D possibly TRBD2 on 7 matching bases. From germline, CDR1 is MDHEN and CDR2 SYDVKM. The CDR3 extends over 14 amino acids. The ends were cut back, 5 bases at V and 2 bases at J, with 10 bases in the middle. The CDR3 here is CASSLGGPYNEQFF. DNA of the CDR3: TGTGCCAGCAGTCTCGGGGGGCCCTACAATGAGCAGTTCTTC.